The rows below give T cell receptor beta chains drawn from one sample of a study of shared clonotypes between healthy human individuals. This table comes from immunoSEQ multiplex PCR, and its TCRdb copy is limited to in-frame clones, with some not included. The table records roughly 1.5 million clones, nearly 99% of them present only once. Sample: naive CD4+ T cells sorted from blood. The receptors stem from a man aged 30 to 39 in good health. Each CDR3 is given with its conserved first and last residue. The D gene is left open where the match is weak. Part of the rows lack a size; the others show once, few, many or a class for expanded clones.

d_gene: -
j_gene: TRBJ2-1
abundance: once
v_gene: TRBV28
CDR3aa: CAAGVVEQFF
CDR3nt: TGTGCCGCAGGGGTGGTTGAGCAGTTCTTC

d_gene: -
j_gene: TRBJ2-4
abundance: -
v_gene: TRBV7-3
CDR3aa: CASSLTFTLDKNIQYF
CDR3nt: TGTGCCAGCAGCTTAACGTTTACGTTGGACAAAAACATTCAGTACTTC

d_gene: -
j_gene: TRBJ2-5
abundance: -
v_gene: TRBV2
CDR3aa: CASSDLRDASVQYF
CDR3nt: TGTGCCAGCAGTGATCTCCGGGACGCCTCAGTCCAGTACTTC

d_gene: -
j_gene: TRBJ2-2
abundance: -
v_gene: TRBV28
CDR3aa: CASRTPGTGELFF
CDR3nt: TGTGCCAGCCGGACCCCGGGAACCGGGGAGCTGTTTTTT

d_gene: TRBD2
j_gene: TRBJ2-7
abundance: -
v_gene: TRBV2
CDR3aa: CASSEERALAGFPGEQYF
CDR3nt: TGTGCCAGCAGTGAAGAACGGGCGCTAGCGGGCTTTCCTGGGGAGCAGTACTTC

d_gene: TRBD1
j_gene: TRBJ2-7
abundance: -
v_gene: TRBV11-1
CDR3aa: CASSSRGQRDPSYEQYF
CDR3nt: TGTGCCAGCAGCTCAAGGGGGCAGAGAGACCCGAGCTACGAGCAGTACTTC

d_gene: TRBD1
j_gene: TRBJ2-3
abundance: -
v_gene: TRBV5-1
CDR3aa: CASSSRKIWTGEWTDTQYF
CDR3nt: TGCGCCAGCAGCTCGCGTAAGATATGGACAGGGGAGTGGACAGATACGCAGTATTTT

d_gene: TRBD1
j_gene: TRBJ2-3
abundance: -
v_gene: TRBV27
CDR3aa: CASSLDRGVRTDTQYF
CDR3nt: TGTGCCAGCAGTCTGGACAGGGGCGTGCGCACAGATACGCAGTATTTT

d_gene: -
j_gene: TRBJ1-1
abundance: -
v_gene: TRBV27
CDR3aa: CASWDSGVLLRTEAFF
CDR3nt: TGTGCCAGCTGGGACTCAGGGGTGCTTCTGCGGACTGAAGCTTTCTTT

d_gene: -
j_gene: TRBJ2-2
abundance: -
v_gene: TRBV4-1
CDR3aa: CASSQGKSAGELFF
CDR3nt: TGCGCCAGCAGCCAAGGAAAATCGGCCGGGGAGCTGTTTTTT

d_gene: -
j_gene: TRBJ2-1
abundance: -
v_gene: TRBV5-1
CDR3aa: CASSLSSSYNEQFF
CDR3nt: TGCGCCAGCAGCTTGAGTAGCTCCTACAATGAGCAGTTCTTC

d_gene: -
j_gene: TRBJ2-5
abundance: -
v_gene: TRBV12-2
CDR3aa: CASRLALGYRDRVHQETQYF
CDR3nt: TGTGCAAGTCGCTTAGCTCTGGGATACCGGGACAGGGTTCACCAAGAGACCCAGTACTTC

d_gene: -
j_gene: TRBJ1-2
abundance: -
v_gene: TRBV5-4
CDR3aa: CASSSAAGRSVANYGYTF
CDR3nt: TGTGCCAGCAGCTCGGCCGCAGGGCGAAGCGTGGCTAACTATGGCTACACCTTC

d_gene: TRBD1
j_gene: TRBJ1-3
abundance: -
v_gene: TRBV6-5
CDR3aa: CASSRQGGNTIYF
CDR3nt: TGTGCCAGCAGCAGACAGGGGGGAAACACCATATATTTT

d_gene: -
j_gene: TRBJ2-3
abundance: -
v_gene: TRBV11-3
CDR3aa: CASSLGREADTQYF
CDR3nt: TGTGCCAGCAGCTTAGGAAGGGAGGCAGATACGCAGTATTTT

d_gene: -
j_gene: TRBJ1-5
abundance: -
v_gene: TRBV10-3
CDR3aa: CAISESTSSNQPQHF
CDR3nt: TGTGCCATCAGTGAGTCGACGAGTAGCAATCAGCCCCAGCATTTT

d_gene: -
j_gene: TRBJ2-3
abundance: -
v_gene: TRBV19
CDR3aa: CASKAVLTDTQYF
CDR3nt: TGTGCCAGTAAAGCAGTTCTCACAGATACGCAGTATTTT

d_gene: TRBD2
j_gene: TRBJ2-3
abundance: once
v_gene: TRBV28
CDR3aa: CASSPSGRAGTDTQYF
CDR3nt: TGTGCCAGCAGCCCATCGGGGAGGGCCGGCACAGATACGCAGTATTTT

d_gene: -
j_gene: TRBJ2-1
abundance: -
v_gene: TRBV11-3
CDR3aa: CASSLEGELYNEQFF
CDR3nt: TGTGCCAGCAGCTTAGAAGGGGAGCTCTACAATGAGCAGTTCTTC

d_gene: -
j_gene: TRBJ2-7
abundance: -
v_gene: TRBV6-6
CDR3aa: CASRNTGFEQYF
CDR3nt: TGTGCCAGCAGAAACACAGGGTTCGAGCAGTACTTC

d_gene: TRBD2
j_gene: TRBJ2-1
abundance: -
v_gene: TRBV6-1
CDR3aa: CASSAPSSGPWTEQFF
CDR3nt: TGTGCCAGCAGTGCCCCTTCTAGCGGACCTTGGACCGAGCAGTTCTTC

d_gene: -
j_gene: TRBJ2-5
abundance: -
v_gene: TRBV29-1
CDR3aa: CSVRPGETQYF
CDR3nt: TGCAGCGTCCGACCTGGGGAGACCCAGTACTTC

d_gene: -
j_gene: TRBJ2-7
abundance: -
v_gene: TRBV20-1
CDR3aa: CSAPARMIEYF
CDR3nt: TGCAGTGCTCCAGCTAGGATGATTGAGTACTTC

d_gene: TRBD1
j_gene: TRBJ2-7
abundance: -
v_gene: TRBV6-1
CDR3aa: CASSEWGQYYEQYF
CDR3nt: TGTGCCAGCAGTGAATGGGGACAGTACTACGAGCAGTACTTC

d_gene: TRBD2
j_gene: TRBJ2-7
abundance: -
v_gene: TRBV5-1
CDR3aa: CASSKGLAGDSYEQYF
CDR3nt: TGCGCCAGCAGCAAGGGACTAGCGGGAGACTCCTACGAGCAGTACTTC

d_gene: -
j_gene: TRBJ2-7
abundance: -
v_gene: TRBV5-1
CDR3aa: CASSSSKIITGTSYEQYF
CDR3nt: TGCGCCAGCAGCTCCTCGAAAATTATTACCGGGACCTCCTACGAGCAGTACTTC

d_gene: -
j_gene: TRBJ2-3
abundance: -
v_gene: TRBV15
CDR3aa: CATSREGDTQYF
CDR3nt: TGTGCCACCAGCAGAGAGGGGGATACGCAGTATTTT

d_gene: -
j_gene: TRBJ1-5
abundance: -
v_gene: TRBV5-3
CDR3aa: CARSPLRVQPQHF
CDR3nt: TGTGCCAGAAGCCCACTCAGGGTCCAGCCCCAGCATTTT

d_gene: -
j_gene: TRBJ2-5
abundance: -
v_gene: TRBV30
CDR3aa: CAWSGGETQYF
CDR3nt: TGTGCCTGGAGTGGGGGGGAGACCCAGTACTTC

d_gene: TRBD2
j_gene: TRBJ2-7
abundance: once
v_gene: TRBV5-6
CDR3aa: CASSLVGTSGPLGEQYF
CDR3nt: TGTGCCAGCAGCTTGGTAGGGACTAGCGGACCCTTAGGCGAGCAGTACTTC

d_gene: -
j_gene: TRBJ1-1
abundance: -
v_gene: TRBV2
CDR3aa: CASSAESGVGTEAFF
CDR3nt: TGTGCCAGCAGTGCGGAGTCGGGGGTAGGTACTGAAGCTTTCTTT

d_gene: TRBD1
j_gene: TRBJ2-5
abundance: -
v_gene: TRBV19
CDR3aa: CASSTRQGSQETQYF
CDR3nt: TGTGCCAGTAGTACCAGACAGGGATCTCAAGAGACCCAGTACTTC

d_gene: -
j_gene: TRBJ2-2
abundance: -
v_gene: TRBV10-1
CDR3aa: CASSDSPWRKPGNTGELFF
CDR3nt: TGCGCCAGCAGTGATAGTCCATGGAGAAAACCGGGAAACACCGGGGAGCTGTTTTTT

d_gene: -
j_gene: TRBJ2-3
abundance: -
v_gene: TRBV5-4
CDR3aa: CASSLSSATSTDTQYF
CDR3nt: TGTGCCAGCAGCTTGTCTAGCGCCACTAGCACAGATACGCAGTATTTT

d_gene: -
j_gene: TRBJ2-2
abundance: -
v_gene: TRBV2
CDR3aa: CASSEDSSRELFF
CDR3nt: TGTGCCAGCAGTGAAGACTCGAGCAGGGAGCTGTTTTTT

d_gene: -
j_gene: TRBJ1-4
abundance: once
v_gene: TRBV10-3
CDR3aa: CAISEQWANEKLFF
CDR3nt: TGTGCCATCAGTGAGCAGTGGGCTAATGAAAAACTGTTTTTT

d_gene: TRBD1
j_gene: TRBJ1-1
abundance: -
v_gene: TRBV6-5
CDR3aa: CASSYVVGGRTEAFF
CDR3nt: TGTGCCAGCAGTTACGTGGTAGGGGGCAGAACTGAAGCTTTCTTT

d_gene: -
j_gene: TRBJ2-1
abundance: -
v_gene: TRBV5-1
CDR3aa: CASSPDLGYNEQFF
CDR3nt: TGCGCCAGCAGCCCAGACTTGGGCTACAATGAGCAGTTCTTC

d_gene: TRBD1
j_gene: TRBJ1-1
abundance: -
v_gene: TRBV5-5
CDR3aa: CASSLGDRNTEAFF
CDR3nt: TGTGCCAGCAGCTTGGGGGACAGGAACACTGAAGCTTTCTTT

d_gene: TRBD1
j_gene: TRBJ2-7
abundance: -
v_gene: TRBV5-1
CDR3aa: CASSPGDRVHEQYF
CDR3nt: TGCGCCAGCAGCCCCGGGGACAGGGTCCACGAGCAGTACTTC

d_gene: -
j_gene: TRBJ2-5
abundance: -
v_gene: TRBV2
CDR3aa: CASSAAIQETQYF
CDR3nt: TGTGCCAGCAGTGCGGCCATCCAAGAGACCCAGTACTTC

d_gene: TRBD2
j_gene: TRBJ2-7
abundance: -
v_gene: TRBV6-5
CDR3aa: CASSYGLAGPYEQYF
CDR3nt: TGTGCCAGCAGTTACGGGCTAGCGGGCCCCTACGAGCAGTACTTC

d_gene: -
j_gene: TRBJ2-1
abundance: -
v_gene: TRBV7-2
CDR3aa: CASSRNYEQFF
CDR3nt: TGTGCCAGCAGCCGAAACTATGAGCAGTTCTTC

d_gene: TRBD2
j_gene: TRBJ2-3
abundance: -
v_gene: TRBV11-2
CDR3aa: CASSPRGGRKSSTDTQYF
CDR3nt: TGTGCCAGCAGCCCGCGGGGGGGGCGAAAATCTAGCACAGATACGCAGTATTTT

d_gene: TRBD2
j_gene: TRBJ2-7
abundance: -
v_gene: TRBV29-1
CDR3aa: CSVAASGRSPYEQYF
CDR3nt: TGCAGCGTTGCAGCTAGCGGGAGATCCCCCTACGAGCAGTACTTC

d_gene: -
j_gene: TRBJ1-2
abundance: -
v_gene: TRBV28
CDR3aa: CATPRTALGGYTF
CDR3nt: TGTGCCACCCCCCGGACAGCCCTCGGTGGCTACACCTTC

d_gene: TRBD2
j_gene: TRBJ2-1
abundance: -
v_gene: TRBV2
CDR3aa: CASSRSGNDNEQFF
CDR3nt: TGTGCCAGCAGTCGTAGCGGGAATGACAATGAGCAGTTCTTC

d_gene: -
j_gene: TRBJ2-7
abundance: -
v_gene: TRBV6-5
CDR3aa: CASSYNGNIRPYEQYF
CDR3nt: TGTGCCAGCAGTTATAACGGAAACATACGACCCTACGAGCAGTACTTC